This note documents a single T cell receptor beta chain sequence. The specificity of this receptor is unknown. The record has no base qualities; no much larger clone is one base away. Each collaborating institution followed its own protocols to collect whole blood in K2EDTA tubes. Collaborator samples were shipped for TCRbeta analysis as frozen whole blood, isolated PBMCs, or DNA extracted from either sample type. The immunoSEQ Assay, a bias-controlled multiplex PCR, was used to amplify TCRbeta CDR3 regions from genomic DNA. Per the authors' processing: The number of nucleated cells in each sample was estimated by amplification of reference gene primers within the assay. To quantify the absolute abundance of each unique TCRbeta CDR3 rearrangement, sequence reads were collapsed and filtered. For each sample, productive Simpson clonality was calculated by taking the square root of Simpson's diversity index across productive rearrangements. Held by TCRdb, this immuneACCESS table contains in-frame sequences only and omits some clones. Under half of the omission traces to an unresolved V gene where checked; the cause of the rest is unknown. The D gene and trimming were derived from the DNA, and the V and J assignments and clone size from that table. For this sample the table gives tens of thousands of clones, of which roughly 80% were detected only once. Jointly, the top ten make up about 10% of the sample.

The entry originates in a study of blood T cell repertoires in COVID-19 (dated by TCRdb to about 2020). Context from the whole study: The collaborator samples originated in the United States, Italy and Spain and spanned the acute and convalescent phases of COVID-19. The prospective study material was composed of cDNA or gDNA derived from T cells, B-cell-depleted T cells, or PBMCs. Subjects who had been exposed to COVID-19, were actively infected with it, or had recovered from it provided the deeply sampled blood TCRbeta repertoires that made up the dataset. A freely available public database, intended as a resource for researchers studying the immune response to SARS-CoV-2, is where the repertoires were released. Samples were obtained from the ongoing ImmuneRACE study (first 160 participants) and from 1,200 or so subjects provided by 6 global collaborators. Sample metadata almost always included a de-identified subject ID, COVID-19 status, age in years and sex. Where HLA class I and class II types were available, the types were taken from metadata supplied by the sample provider, not from assay-based typing.

The CDR1 and CDR2 encoded by the germline V gene (reference sequence) are SEHNR and FQNEAQ. The V and J ends are trimmed by 5 bases and 6 bases, leaving 17 bases between them. The CDR3 measures 14 amino acids from cysteine to phenylalanine. Of the read, only the CDR3 DNA is kept; its 42 bases are in frame from base 1. Study-level results and caveats: Clinical and demographic metadata were provided uncurated, with the amount varying by source and participant.

Sequencing was performed on peripheral blood. The V and J genes are TRBV7-9 and TRBJ2-7; 7 matching bases give a weak D call of TRBD2. The receptor was derived from a human donor in a cohort sampled during active COVID-19. CDR3 reads: CASSPSGGGLEQYF. The DNA is TGTGCCAGCAGCCCCAGTGGGGGGGGCCTCGAGCAGTACTTC. Extended through the reference TRBV7-9 and TRBJ2-7 proteins, this CDR3 yields the full variable domain: DTGVSQNPRHKITKRGQNVTFRCDPISEHNRLYWYRQTLGQGPEFLTYFQNEAQLEKSRLLSDRFSAERPKGSFSTLEIQRTEQGDSAMYLCASSPSGGGLEQYFGPGTRLTVT.